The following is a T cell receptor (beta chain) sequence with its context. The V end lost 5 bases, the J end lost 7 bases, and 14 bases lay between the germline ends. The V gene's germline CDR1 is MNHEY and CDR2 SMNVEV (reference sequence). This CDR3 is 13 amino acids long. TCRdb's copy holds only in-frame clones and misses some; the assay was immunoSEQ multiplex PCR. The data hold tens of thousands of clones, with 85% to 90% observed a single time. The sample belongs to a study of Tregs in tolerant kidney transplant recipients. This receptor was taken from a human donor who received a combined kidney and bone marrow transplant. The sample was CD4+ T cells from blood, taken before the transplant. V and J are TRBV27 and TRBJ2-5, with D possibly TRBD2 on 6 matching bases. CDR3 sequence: CASSALADWTQYF. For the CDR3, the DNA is TGTGCCAGCAGTGCGTTAGCGGACTGGACCCAGTACTTC.